These 8 T cell receptor beta chains originate from one sample sequenced in a study of control samples from healthy donors and cancer patients. Produced via immunoSEQ multiplex PCR; TCRdb's table is partial and in-frame only. Of more than 85,000 clones in the sample, 83% were seen once. The specimen was blood. All receptors derive from a woman aged 45-65 years in good health.

This clone was detected a few times. V gene TRBV3-1 (or the pseudogene TRBV3-2) combines with J gene TRBJ2-4; D uncertain. Germline V gene sequence: CDR1 LGHDT, CDR2 YNNKEL (reference sequence). The CDR3 has 15 amino acids. Trimming stripped 5 bases from V and 2 bases from J, with 13 bases between. CDR3 nucleotide sequence: TGTGCCAGCAGCAGCCCTCTAACGACCAAAAACATTCAGTACTTC. Its translation is CASSSPLTTKNIQYF.

The chain is built from TRBV5-1 and TRBJ1-3, with D possibly being TRBD1 (6 bases). Trimming removed 0 bases at V and 0 bases at J, with 19 bases between. The CDR3 extends over 19 amino acids. The germline V gene encodes CDR1 SGHRS and CDR2 YFSETQ. The CDR3 here is CASSLDLQTGTNSGNTIYF. Written as DNA, the CDR3 is TGCGCCAGCAGCTTGGACTTGCAAACCGGGACAAACTCTGGAAACACCATATATTTT.

The chain recombines TRBV21-1 with TRBJ1-5; the D call TRBD1 from the table was never checked on the DNA. TRBV21-1 is assigned pseudogene status. The length of the CDR3 is 16 residues. CDR3 protein: CASSDPQAGCNQPQHF. CDR3 coding DNA: TGTGCCAGCAGTGATCCCCAGGCAGGGTGCAATCAGCCCCAGCATTTT.

V usage is TRBV19 and J usage is TRBJ1-4; TRBD1 matches 11 bases. V was pared by 5 bases and J by 8 bases, with 7 bases of the junction left unmatched. This CDR3 region has 15 residues. Germline CDR1 reads LNHDA; CDR2 reads SQIVND (reference sequence). In DNA form, the CDR3 reads TGTGCCAGTAGTCGGAAAGGGACAGGGGGAGAAAAACTGTTTTTT. This sequence encodes CASSRKGTGGEKLFF.

The chain carries TRBV3-1 (or the pseudogene TRBV3-2) and TRBJ2-3; the D gene could be TRBD1 or TRBD2 (6 bases each). Germline loops: CDR1 LGHDT, CDR2 YNNKEL (reference sequence). The ends were cut back, 0 bases at V and 0 bases at J, with 13 bases in the middle. The CDR3 spans 17 residues. CDR3 residues: CASSQDWGAPSTDTQYF. In nucleotides, the CDR3 is TGTGCCAGCAGCCAAGATTGGGGGGCCCCGAGCACAGATACGCAGTATTTT.

The count of this clone is one. V is TRBV19 and J is TRBJ1-1, with 7 bases aligning to TRBD1. After removal of 3 bases from V and 4 bases from J, the junction contained 11 bases not matched to a gene. Germline lookup yields CDR1 LNHDA and CDR2 SQIVND (reference sequence). The CDR3 consists of 16 residues. Here the CDR3 DNA reads TGTGCCAGTAGTATTATGACAGGGCGACCTCTCACTGAAGCTTTCTTT. Protein: CASSIMTGRPLTEAFF.

J is TRBJ1-2 and V is TRBV7-2; no clear D gene. This CDR3 has 14 residues. V was pared by 4 bases and J by 7 bases, with 16 bases between. Germline lookup yields CDR1 SGHTA and CDR2 FQGNSA. The CDR3 region is CASSSGRGEGGYTF. For the CDR3, the DNA is TGTGCCAGCAGCTCTGGGCGGGGAGAGGGTGGCTACACCTTC.

In nucleotides, the CDR3 is TGTGCCAGCAGCCAAAGCCTCGGGGAGCAGTACTTC. It codes for CASSQSLGEQYF. The chain has TRBV14 and TRBJ2-7; D not resolved. Germline loops: CDR1 SGHDN, CDR2 FVKESK. The ends were cut back, 2 bases at V and 7 bases at J, with 9 bases in the middle. The CDR3 covers 12 residues. The full variable domain, in which reference TRBV14 and TRBJ2-7 provide the parts outside the CDR3, is EAGVTQFPSHSVIEKGQTVTLRCDPISGHDNLYWYRRVMGKEIKFLLHFVKESKQDESGMPNNRFLAERTGGTYSTLKVQPAELEDSGVYFCASSQSLGEQYFGPGTRLTVT.